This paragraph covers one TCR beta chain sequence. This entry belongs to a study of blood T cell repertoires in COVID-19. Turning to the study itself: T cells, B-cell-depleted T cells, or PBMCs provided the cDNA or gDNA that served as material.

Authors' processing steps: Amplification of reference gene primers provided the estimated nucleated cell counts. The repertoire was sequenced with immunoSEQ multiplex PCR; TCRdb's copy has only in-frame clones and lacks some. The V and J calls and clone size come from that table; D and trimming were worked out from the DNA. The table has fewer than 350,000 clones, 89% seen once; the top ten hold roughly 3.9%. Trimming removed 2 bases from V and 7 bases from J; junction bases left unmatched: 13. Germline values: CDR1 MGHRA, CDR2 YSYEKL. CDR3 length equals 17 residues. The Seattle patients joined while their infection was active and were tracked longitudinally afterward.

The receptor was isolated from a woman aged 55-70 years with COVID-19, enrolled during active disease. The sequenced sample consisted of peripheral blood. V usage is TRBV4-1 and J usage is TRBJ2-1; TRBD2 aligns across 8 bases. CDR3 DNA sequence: TGCGCCAGCAGCCAAAGCTCCTCGGGGGGGGGCCAAAATGAGCAGTTCTTC. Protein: CASSQSSSGGGQNEQFF.